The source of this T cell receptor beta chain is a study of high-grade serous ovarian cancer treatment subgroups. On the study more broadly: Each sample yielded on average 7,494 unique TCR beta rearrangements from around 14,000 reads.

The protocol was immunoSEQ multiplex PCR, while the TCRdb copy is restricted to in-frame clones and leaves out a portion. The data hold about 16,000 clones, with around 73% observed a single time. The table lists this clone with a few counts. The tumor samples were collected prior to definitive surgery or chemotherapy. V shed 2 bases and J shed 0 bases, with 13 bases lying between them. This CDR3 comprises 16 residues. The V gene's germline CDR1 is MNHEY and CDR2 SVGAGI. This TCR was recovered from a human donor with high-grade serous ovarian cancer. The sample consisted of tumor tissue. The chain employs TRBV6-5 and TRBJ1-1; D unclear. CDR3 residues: CASSYRTPGMNTEAFF. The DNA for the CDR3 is TGTGCCAGCAGTTACCGGACTCCAGGTATGAACACTGAAGCTTTCTTT.